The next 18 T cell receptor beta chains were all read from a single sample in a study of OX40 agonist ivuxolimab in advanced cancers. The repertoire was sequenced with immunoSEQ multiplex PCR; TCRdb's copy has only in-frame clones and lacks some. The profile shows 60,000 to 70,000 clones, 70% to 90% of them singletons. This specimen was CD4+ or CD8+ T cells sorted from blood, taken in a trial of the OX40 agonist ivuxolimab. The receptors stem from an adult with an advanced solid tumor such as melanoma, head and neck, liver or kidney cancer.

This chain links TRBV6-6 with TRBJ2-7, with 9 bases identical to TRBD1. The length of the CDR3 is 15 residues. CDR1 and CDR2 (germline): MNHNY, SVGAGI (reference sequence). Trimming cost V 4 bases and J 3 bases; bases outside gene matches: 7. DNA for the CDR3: TGTGCCAGCAGTTCCCTCTCGGGACAGGGCTACGAGCAGTACTTC. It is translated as CASSSLSGQGYEQYF.

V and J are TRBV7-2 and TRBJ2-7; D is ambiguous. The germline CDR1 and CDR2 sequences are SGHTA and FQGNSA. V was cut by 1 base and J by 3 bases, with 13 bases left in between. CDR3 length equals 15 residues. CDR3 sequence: CASSLVGGVDYEQYF. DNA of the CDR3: TGTGCCAGCAGCTTAGTAGGTGGAGTTGACTACGAGCAGTACTTC.

DNA for the CDR3: TGTGCCAGCTCACCACGGGCAGAACCTAACTATGGCTACACCTTC. Translated, it gives CASSPRAEPNYGYTF. This chain links TRBV18 with TRBJ1-2; D is unresolved. Germline assignment: CDR1 KGHSH and CDR2 LQKENI. The CDR3 is made up of 15 amino acids. Trimming pared 1 base from V and 0 bases from J, leaving 9 bases between. Full variable domain (remainder filled in from reference TRBV18 and TRBJ1-2): NAGVMQNPRHLVRRRGQEARLRCSPMKGHSHVYWYRQLPEEGLKFMVYLQKENIIDESGMPKERFSAEFPKEGPSILRIQQVVRGDSAAYFCASSPRAEPNYGYTFGSGTRLTVV.

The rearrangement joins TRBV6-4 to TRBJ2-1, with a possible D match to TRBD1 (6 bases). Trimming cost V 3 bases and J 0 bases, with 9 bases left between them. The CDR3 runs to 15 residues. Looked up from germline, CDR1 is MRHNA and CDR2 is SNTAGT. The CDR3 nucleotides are TGTGCCAGCAGTGAAACAGGGAACTCCTACAATGAGCAGTTCTTC. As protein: CASSETGNSYNEQFF.

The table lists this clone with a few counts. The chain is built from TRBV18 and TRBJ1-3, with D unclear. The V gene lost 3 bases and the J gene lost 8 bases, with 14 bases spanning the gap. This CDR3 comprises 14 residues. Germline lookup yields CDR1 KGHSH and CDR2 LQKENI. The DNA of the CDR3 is TGTGCCAGCTCACCTTTCTCGAGGGAGGACACCATATATTTT. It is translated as CASSPFSREDTIYF.

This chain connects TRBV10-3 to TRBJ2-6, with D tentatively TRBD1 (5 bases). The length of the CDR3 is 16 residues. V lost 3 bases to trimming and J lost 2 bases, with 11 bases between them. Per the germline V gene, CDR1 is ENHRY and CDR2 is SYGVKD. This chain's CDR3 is CAISEDSSAGANVLTF. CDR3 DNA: TGTGCCATCAGTGAAGACAGTTCTGCTGGGGCCAACGTCCTGACTTTC.

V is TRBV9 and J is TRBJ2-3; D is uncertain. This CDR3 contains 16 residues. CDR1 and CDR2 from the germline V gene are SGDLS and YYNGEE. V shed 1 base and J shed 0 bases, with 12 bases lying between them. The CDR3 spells CASSVKARTSTDTQYF. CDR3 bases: TGTGCCAGCAGCGTAAAAGCCAGAACTAGCACAGATACGCAGTATTTT.

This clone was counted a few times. The CDR3 region is CSASPQEAFF. The CDR3 coding sequence is TGCAGTGCTAGTCCCCAAGAAGCTTTCTTT. This chain uses TRBV20-1 with TRBJ1-1; D is undetermined. Germline values: CDR1 DFQATT, CDR2 SNEGSKA (reference sequence). There are 10 residues in the CDR3. V was shortened by 3 bases and J by 8 bases, with 7 bases between the two germline ends.

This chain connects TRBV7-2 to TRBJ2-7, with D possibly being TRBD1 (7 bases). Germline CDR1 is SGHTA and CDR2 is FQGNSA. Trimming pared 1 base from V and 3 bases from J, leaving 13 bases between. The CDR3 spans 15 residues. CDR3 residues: CASSLGRGQHYEQYF. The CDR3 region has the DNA TGTGCCAGCAGCTTAGGGAGGGGACAGCACTACGAGCAGTACTTC.

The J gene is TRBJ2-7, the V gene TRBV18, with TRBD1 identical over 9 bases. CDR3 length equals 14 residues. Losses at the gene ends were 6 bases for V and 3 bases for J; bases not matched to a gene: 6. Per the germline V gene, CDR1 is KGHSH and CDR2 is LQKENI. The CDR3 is CASSRGTGHYEQYF. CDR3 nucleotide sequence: TGTGCCAGCTCCCGAGGGACAGGGCACTACGAGCAGTACTTC.

In nucleotides, the CDR3 is TGCGCCAGCAGCCAAGGGAGGGGACAGGGCCGGAACACTGAAGCTTTCTTT. Translating gives CASSQGRGQGRNTEAFF. V usage is TRBV4-1 and J usage is TRBJ1-1; 9 nucleotides agree with TRBD1. This CDR3 has 17 amino acids. V shed 1 base and J 1 base; nucleotides not matched to a gene: 7. Germline CDR1 reads MGHRA; CDR2 reads YSYEKL.

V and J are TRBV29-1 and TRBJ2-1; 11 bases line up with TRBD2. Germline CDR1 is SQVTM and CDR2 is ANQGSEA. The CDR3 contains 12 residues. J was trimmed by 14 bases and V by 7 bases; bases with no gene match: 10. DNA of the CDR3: TGCAGCGCCTCGGATAGCGGGAGGGCCAAGTTCTTC. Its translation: CSASDSGRAKFF.

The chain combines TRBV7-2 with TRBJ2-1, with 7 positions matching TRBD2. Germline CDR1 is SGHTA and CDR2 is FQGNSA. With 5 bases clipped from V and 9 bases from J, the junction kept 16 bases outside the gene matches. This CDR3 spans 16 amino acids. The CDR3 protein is CASSPEVAGAVGEQFF. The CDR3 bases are TGTGCCAGCAGCCCAGAAGTGGCGGGAGCCGTCGGTGAGCAGTTCTTC. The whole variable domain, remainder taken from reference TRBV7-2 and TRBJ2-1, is GAGVSQSPSNKVTEKGKDVELRCDPISGHTALYWYRQSLGQGLEFLIYFQGNSAPDKSGLPSDRFSAERTGGSVSTLTIQRTQQEDSAVYLCASSPEVAGAVGEQFFGPGTRLTVL.

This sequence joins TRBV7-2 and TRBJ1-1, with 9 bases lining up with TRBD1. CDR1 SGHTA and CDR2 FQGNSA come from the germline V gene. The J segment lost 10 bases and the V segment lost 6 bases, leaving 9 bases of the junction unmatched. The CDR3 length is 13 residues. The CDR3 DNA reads TGTGCCAGCAGTCAGAGAACAGGGGGCCGAGCTTTCTTT. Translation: CASSQRTGGRAFF.

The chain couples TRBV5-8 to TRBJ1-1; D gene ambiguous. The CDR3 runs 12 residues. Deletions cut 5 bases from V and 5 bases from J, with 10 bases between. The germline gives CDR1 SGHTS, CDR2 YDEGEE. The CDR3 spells CASRFPVTEAFF. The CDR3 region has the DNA TGTGCCAGCAGATTCCCTGTAACTGAAGCTTTCTTT.

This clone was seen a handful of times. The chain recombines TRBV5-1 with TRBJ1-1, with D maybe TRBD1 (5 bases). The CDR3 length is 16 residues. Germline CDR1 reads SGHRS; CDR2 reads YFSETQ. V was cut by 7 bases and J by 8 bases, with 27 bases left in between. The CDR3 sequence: CASGAPEGTSKTEAFF. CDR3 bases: TGCGCCAGCGGGGCGCCTGAAGGGACCTCTAAGACGGAAGCTTTCTTT. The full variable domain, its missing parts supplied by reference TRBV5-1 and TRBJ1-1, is KAGVTQTPRYLIKTRGQQVTLSCSPISGHRSVSWYQQTPGQGLQFLFEYFSETQRNKGNFPGRFSGRQFSNSRSEMNVSTLELGDSALYLCASGAPEGTSKTEAFFGQGTRLTVV.

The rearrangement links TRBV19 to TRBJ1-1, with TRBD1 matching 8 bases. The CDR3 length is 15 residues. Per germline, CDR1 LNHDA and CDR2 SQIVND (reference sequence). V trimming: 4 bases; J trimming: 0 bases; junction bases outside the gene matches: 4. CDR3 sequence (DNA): TGTGCCAGTAGTACTCGGACAGGGATGAACACTGAAGCTTTCTTT. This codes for CASSTRTGMNTEAFF.

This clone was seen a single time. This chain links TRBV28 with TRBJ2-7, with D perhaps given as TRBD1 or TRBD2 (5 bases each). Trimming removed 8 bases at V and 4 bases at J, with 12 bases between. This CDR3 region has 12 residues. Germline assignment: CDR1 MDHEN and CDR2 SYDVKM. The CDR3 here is CASGSGGYEQYF. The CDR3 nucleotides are TGTGCCAGCGGCTCTGGGGGATACGAGCAGTACTTC.